The following is a TCR beta chain sequence with its context. The record originates from a study of blood T cell repertoires in COVID-19. The wider study: Sites in the United States, Italy and Spain provided acute and convalescent COVID-19 samples. T cells, B-cell-depleted T cells, or PBMCs provided the cDNA or gDNA that served as material.

Authors' data handling: By means of reference gene primer amplification, nucleated cell counts were estimated. This table comes from immunoSEQ multiplex PCR, and its TCRdb copy is limited to in-frame clones, with some not included. Clonal size and the V and J genes are those of that table, whereas D and trimming came from the DNA. The profile shows about 240,000 clones, about 79% of them singletons. Germline lookup yields CDR1 PRHDT and CDR2 FYEKMQ (reference sequence). The CDR3 runs 14 residues. Trimming shortened V by 0 bases and J by 5 bases, and 10 bases separated the two germline ends. This TCR was sampled from a woman aged 80 or over with acute or convalescent COVID-19. The chain has TRBV13 and TRBJ2-5; possible D gene TRBD1, 5 bases. Sequenced input: peripheral blood. CDR3 in DNA: TGTGCCAGCAGCTTAGGCGGGCAGGGTGAGACCCAGTACTTC. Amino acids: CASSLGGQGETQYF. Based on the CDR3 plus reference TRBV13 and TRBJ2-5, the full variable domain is AAGVIQSPRHLIKEKRETATLKCYPIPRHDTVYWYQQGPGQDPQFLISFYEKMQSDKGSIPDRFSAQQFSDYHSELNMSSLELGDSALYFCASSLGGQGETQYFGPGTRLLVL.